Shown below are 13 T cell receptor beta chains from a single sample sequenced in a study of TIL therapy for anti-PD-1-resistant metastatic lung cancer. This was the immunoSEQ v3 assay. Sequencing was performed with immunoSEQ multiplex PCR; in TCRdb, only in-frame clones are kept and a portion is missing. Here the sample spans approximately 16,000 clones, roughly 72% being singletons. As for time point: pre-treatment sample, taken before nivolumab and TIL therapy. The specimen comprised blood, sampled at baseline. Source of these receptors: a person aged 25 to 85 with non-small cell lung cancer.

The chain links TRBV6-6 to TRBJ1-6; D not resolved. V lost 7 bases and J 0 bases, leaving 7 bases between the germline ends. From germline, CDR1 is MNHNY and CDR2 SVGAGI (reference sequence). This CDR3 has 14 residues. The CDR3 DNA is TGTGCCAGCACTCGGAGCTCCTATAATTCACCCCTCCACTTT. Protein: CASTRSSYNSPLHF.

This clone has a handful of counts. This chain connects TRBV5-1 to TRBJ1-3; D unclear. The germline gives CDR1 SGHRS, CDR2 YFSETQ. The CDR3 has 13 amino acids. The V end was cut by 6 bases, the J end by 8 bases, with 15 bases between. CDR3 sequence (DNA): TGCGCCAGCACCCGGCGAGGCGTGGACACCATATATTTT. This codes for CASTRRGVDTIYF.

V usage is TRBV5-1 and J usage is TRBJ1-2; TRBD1 might be the D (6 bases). Germline V gene lookup returns CDR1 SGHRS and CDR2 YFSETQ. This CDR3 is 21 amino acids long. Trimming stripped 0 bases from V and 2 bases from J, with 29 bases between. In DNA form, the CDR3 reads TGCGCCAGCAGCTTGGCCGGGCTGCGCCCCTGGGGGGGCGACCCCAACTATGGCTACACCTTC. The encoded protein is CASSLAGLRPWGGDPNYGYTF.

V is TRBV7-4 and J is TRBJ2-7; D may match TRBD1 or TRBD2 (5 bases each). The CDR3 is 14 residues long. The V gene lost 5 bases and the J gene lost 2 bases, with 13 bases spanning the gap. Per germline, CDR1 SGHVT and CDR2 SQSDAQ. Written as DNA, the CDR3 is TGTGCCAGCAGCCCCCGGGGACGGACCTACGAGCAGTACTTC. Translating gives CASSPRGRTYEQYF.

This chain uses TRBV4-3 with TRBJ2-7, with a weak D call TRBD2 (7 bases). The CDR3 contains 15 residues. V gave up 5 bases and J gave up 3 bases, with 17 bases separating them. Germline lookup yields CDR1 LGHNA and CDR2 YSLEER. The CDR3 here is CASSGGSGGRYEQYF. DNA for the CDR3: TGCGCCAGCAGCGGGGGGTCCGGGGGGCGCTACGAGCAGTACTTC.

The chain links TRBV12-5 to TRBJ1-5; D remains unclear. V dropped 1 base and J dropped 9 bases, with 10 bases sitting between them. Looked up from germline, CDR1 is LGHNT and CDR2 is FRNRAP. The CDR3 is made up of 13 amino acids. This CDR3 reads CASGLAPRWPQHF. CDR3 coding DNA: TGTGCTAGTGGTTTGGCACCAAGGTGGCCCCAGCATTTT.

The chain combines TRBV10-3 with TRBJ2-5, with TRBD2 matching over 11 bases. The V gene end was trimmed by 4 bases and the J gene end by 3 bases; junction bases not matched to a gene: 1. CDR3 length: 14 residues. The germline gives CDR1 ENHRY, CDR2 SYGVKD. CDR3 residues: CAISATSGEETQYF. CDR3 sequence (DNA): TGTGCCATCAGTGCGACTAGCGGGGAAGAGACCCAGTACTTC.

The genes are TRBV5-4 and TRBJ1-4; 7 bases fit TRBD1. There are 13 residues in the CDR3. Germline CDR1 is SGHNT and CDR2 is YYREEE (reference sequence). Trimming took 4 bases from V and 7 from J; bases not matched to a gene: 4. The CDR3 region is CASSPDRAEKLFF. CDR3 in DNA: TGTGCCAGCAGCCCTGACAGGGCTGAAAAACTGTTTTTT.

This clone was counted only a few times. This chain uses TRBV7-2 with TRBJ1-2; TRBD1 aligns across 8 bases. Germline CDR1 SGHTA, CDR2 FQGNSA. This CDR3 spans 14 amino acids. V gave up 5 bases and J gave up 4 bases; unmatched junction bases: 6. The CDR3 spells CASSASGTGYGYTF. The CDR3 DNA reads as TGTGCCAGCAGCGCCTCCGGGACAGGCTATGGCTACACCTTC. Looking up the rest from reference TRBV7-2 and TRBJ1-2 gives the full variable domain: GAGVSQSPSNKVTEKGKDVELRCDPISGHTALYWYRQSLGQGLEFLIYFQGNSAPDKSGLPSDRFSAERTGGSVSTLTIQRTQQEDSAVYLCASSASGTGYGYTFGSGTRLTVV.

The V gene is TRBV10-1, the J gene TRBJ2-3, with D perhaps matching TRBD2 (7 bases). Trimming removed 10 bases at V and 1 base at J, with 12 bases between. Germline CDR1 reads WNHNN; CDR2 reads SYGVQD (reference sequence). The CDR3 spans 13 residues. As DNA, the CDR3 is TGCGCCAAGGGGGGGGGCCGCACAGATACGCAGTATTTT. Its protein is CAKGGGRTDTQYF.

Remarks on this clone: Compared with germline, one end of the junction differs, possibly owing to a read error. This chain links TRBV4-1 with TRBJ2-5, with D perhaps matching TRBD1 or TRBD2 (5 bases each). Germline-derived CDR1 and CDR2 are MGHRA and YSYEKL. This CDR3 contains 15 residues. DNA of the CDR3: TGCGCCAGCAGCCAAGAACTCCTCGGGGACCTATTCATGAACTTC. The encoded protein is CASSQELLGDLFMNF.

This clone was observed once. The genes are TRBV7-6 and TRBJ2-5; TRBD2 agrees at 8 bases. Germline trimming cut 2 bases from V and 3 bases from J; bases unmatched to any gene: 5. Germline assignment: CDR1 SGHVS and CDR2 FNYEAQ. CDR3 length: 15 amino acids. CDR3 sequence reads: CASSLPLGGEETQYF. In DNA form, the CDR3 reads TGTGCCAGCAGCTTACCTCTCGGGGGGGAAGAGACCCAGTACTTC. Full variable domain (outside the CDR3, taken from reference TRBV7-6 and TRBJ2-5): GAGVSQSPRYKVTKRGQDVALRCDPISGHVSLYWYRQALGQGPEFLTYFNYEAQQDKSGLPNDRFSAERPEGSISTLTIQRTEQRDSAMYRCASSLPLGGEETQYFGPGTRLLVL.

The gene calls are TRBV7-2 and TRBJ2-2; no definite D call. The germline V and J ends were trimmed by 2 bases and 0 bases, with 4 bases remaining between them. Germline CDR1 and CDR2: SGHTA and FQGNSA. This CDR3 comprises 14 residues. The CDR3 sequence: CASSLRANTGELFF. CDR3 bases: TGTGCCAGCAGCTTACGGGCGAACACCGGGGAGCTGTTTTTT.